This TCR beta chain was observed in a study of T-cell reconstitution after alpha-beta-depleted transplantation in children. CDR1 SEHNR and CDR2 FQNEAQ come from the germline V gene (reference sequence). V lost 7 bases and J 7 bases, leaving 23 bases between the germline ends. The CDR3 length is 15 residues. For TCRbeta, the library was prepared with unique molecular identifiers. TCRdb recomputed calls from the PCR reads with MiXCR, one row per CDR3 protein. The sample has about 640,000 distinct CDR3 sequences, around 16% seen once. This chain links TRBV7-9 with TRBJ2-7; tentative D call: TRBD1 (6 bases). The receptor's source is a human donor who donated a stem cell graft to a child with acute myeloid leukemia. The source was PBMCs from the stem cell graft donor, collected from the stem cell graft. The CDR3 nucleotides read TGTGCCAGCACTACGGGTGAGCAGGGGCTCTTTGAGCAGTACTTC. Protein: CASTTGEQGLFEQYF. The full variable domain, with the rest looked up from reference TRBV7-9 and TRBJ2-7, is DTGVSQNPRHKITKRGQNVTFRCDPISEHNRLYWYRQTLGQGPEFLTYFQNEAQLEKSRLLSDRFSAERPKGSFSTLEIQRTEQGDSAMYLCASTTGEQGLFEQYFGPGTRLTVT.